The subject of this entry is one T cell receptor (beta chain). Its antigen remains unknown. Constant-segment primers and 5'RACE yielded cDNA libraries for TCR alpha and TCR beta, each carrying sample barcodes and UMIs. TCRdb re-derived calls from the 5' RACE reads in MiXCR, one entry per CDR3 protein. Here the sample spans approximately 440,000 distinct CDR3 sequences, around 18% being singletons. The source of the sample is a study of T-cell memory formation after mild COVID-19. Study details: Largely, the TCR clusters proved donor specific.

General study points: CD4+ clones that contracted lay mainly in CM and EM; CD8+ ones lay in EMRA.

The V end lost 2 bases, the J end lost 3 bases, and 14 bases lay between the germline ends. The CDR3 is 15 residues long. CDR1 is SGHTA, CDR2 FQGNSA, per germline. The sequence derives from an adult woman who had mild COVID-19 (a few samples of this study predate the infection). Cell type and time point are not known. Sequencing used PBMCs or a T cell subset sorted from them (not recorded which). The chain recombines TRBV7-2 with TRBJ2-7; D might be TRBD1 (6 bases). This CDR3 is CASSLTVDRSYEQYF. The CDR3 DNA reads TGTGCCAGCAGCTTAACAGTTGACAGGAGCTACGAGCAGTACTTC. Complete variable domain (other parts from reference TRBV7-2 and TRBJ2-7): GAGVSQSPSNKVTEKGKDVELRCDPISGHTALYWYRQSLGQGLEFLIYFQGNSAPDKSGLPSDRFSAERTGGSVSTLTIQRTQQEDSAVYLCASSLTVDRSYEQYFGPGTRLTVT.